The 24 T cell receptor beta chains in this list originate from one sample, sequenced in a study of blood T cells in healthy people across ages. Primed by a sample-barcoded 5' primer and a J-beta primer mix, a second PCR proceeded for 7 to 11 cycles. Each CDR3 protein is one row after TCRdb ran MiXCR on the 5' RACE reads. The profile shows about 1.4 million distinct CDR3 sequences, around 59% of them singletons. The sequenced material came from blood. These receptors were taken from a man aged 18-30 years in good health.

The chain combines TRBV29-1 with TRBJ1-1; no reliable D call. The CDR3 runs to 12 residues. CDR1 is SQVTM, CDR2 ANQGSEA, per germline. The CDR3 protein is CNPKPVNTEAFF. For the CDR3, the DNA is TGCAACCCGAAACCTGTGAACACTGAAGCTTTCTTT.

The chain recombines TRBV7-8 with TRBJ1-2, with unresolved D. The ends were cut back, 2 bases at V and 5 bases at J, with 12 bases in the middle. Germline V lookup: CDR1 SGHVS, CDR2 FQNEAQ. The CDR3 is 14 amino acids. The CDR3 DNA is TGTGCCAGCAGCTTATCTAGGTCGGAATATGGCTACACCTTC. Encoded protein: CASSLSRSEYGYTF.

The CDR3 DNA is TGTGCCAGCAGTTCCGTGGAATTAGGGGTCTATGGCTACACCTTC. Amino acid sequence: CASSSVELGVYGYTF. This sequence joins TRBV6-5 and TRBJ1-2, with D possibly matching TRBD1 (5 bases). This CDR3 spans 15 amino acids. The germline CDR1 and CDR2 sequences are MNHEY and SVGAGI. Trimming removed 4 bases at V and 4 bases at J, with 16 bases between.

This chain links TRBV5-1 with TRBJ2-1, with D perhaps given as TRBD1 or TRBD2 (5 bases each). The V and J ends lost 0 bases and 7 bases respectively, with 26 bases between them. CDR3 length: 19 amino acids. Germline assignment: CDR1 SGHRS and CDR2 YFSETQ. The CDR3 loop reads CASSLGWDRTIPQGNEQFF. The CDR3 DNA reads TGCGCCAGCAGCTTGGGGTGGGACCGTACAATCCCACAAGGGAATGAGCAGTTCTTC.

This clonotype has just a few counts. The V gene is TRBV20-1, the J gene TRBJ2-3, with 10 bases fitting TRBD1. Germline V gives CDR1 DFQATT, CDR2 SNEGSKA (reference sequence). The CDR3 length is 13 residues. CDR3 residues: CVTRDRGTDTQYF. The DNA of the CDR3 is TGCGTGACCCGGGACAGGGGAACAGATACGCAGTATTTT.

CDR3 bases: TGTGCCAGCAGCTTAGTGGGACAGGGTAGTGAAAAACTGTTTTTT. Its protein product is CASSLVGQGSEKLFF. The chain carries TRBV7-2 and TRBJ1-4, with 9 bases aligning to TRBD1. The V segment lost 1 base and the J segment 7 bases; nucleotides outside the gene matches: 4. Germline CDR1 SGHTA, CDR2 FQGNSA. This CDR3 comprises 15 residues.

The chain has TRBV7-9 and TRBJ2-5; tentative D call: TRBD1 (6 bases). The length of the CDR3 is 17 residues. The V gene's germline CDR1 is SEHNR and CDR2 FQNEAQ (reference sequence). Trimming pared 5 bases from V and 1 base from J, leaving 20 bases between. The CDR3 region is CASSPQGPTTTQETQYF. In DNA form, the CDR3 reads TGTGCCAGCAGCCCCCAGGGGCCTACAACCACCCAAGAGACCCAGTACTTC.

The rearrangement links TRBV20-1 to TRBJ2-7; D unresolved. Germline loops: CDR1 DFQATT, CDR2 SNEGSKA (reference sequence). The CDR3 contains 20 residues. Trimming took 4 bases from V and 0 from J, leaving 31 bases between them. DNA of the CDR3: TGCAGTGCTACGAGATTAAATTGGGCCGACACAAGCAAGTTCTCCTACGAGCAGTACTTC. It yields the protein CSATRLNWADTSKFSYEQYF.

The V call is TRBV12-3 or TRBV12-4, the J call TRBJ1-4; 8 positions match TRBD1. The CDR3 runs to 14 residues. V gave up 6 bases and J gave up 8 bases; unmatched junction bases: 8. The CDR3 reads CASSRPQGGEKLFF. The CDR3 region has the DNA TGTGCCAGCAGCCGTCCACAGGGGGGCGAAAAACTGTTTTTT.

CDR3 in amino acids: CAIKRDRGQIGVLTF. In DNA form, the CDR3 reads TGTGCCATCAAAAGGGACAGGGGGCAAATAGGCGTCCTGACTTTC. This chain uses TRBV12-3 or TRBV12-4 with TRBJ2-6; 12 nucleotides line up with TRBD1. Trimming at V came to 10 bases and at J to 12 bases, leaving 13 bases not matched to a gene. The CDR3 has 15 residues.

CDR3 sequence: CASRWTFEGEKLFF. For the CDR3, the DNA is TGTGCCAGCAGATGGACCTTTGAAGGTGAAAAACTGTTTTTT. This chain joins TRBV2 and TRBJ1-4; D call uncertain. V lost 6 bases and J lost 7, with 15 bases in between. This CDR3 is built from 14 residues. Germline CDR1 SNHLY, CDR2 FYNNEI.

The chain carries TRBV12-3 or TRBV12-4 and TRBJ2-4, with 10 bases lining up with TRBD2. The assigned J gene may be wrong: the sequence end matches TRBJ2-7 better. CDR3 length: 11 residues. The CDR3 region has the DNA TGTGCCAGCGGGACTAGCGTCGAGCAGTACTTC. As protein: CASGTSVEQYF.

The CDR3 here is CASRAAWGRPDEPYEQYF. CDR3 in DNA: TGTGCCAGCCGAGCTGCGTGGGGACGTCCGGACGAACCCTACGAGCAGTACTTC. J is TRBJ2-7 and V is TRBV5-6, with D perhaps being TRBD1 or TRBD2 (5 bases each). The CDR3 is 18 amino acids. Germline CDR1 is SGHDT and CDR2 is YYEEEE. Trimming stripped 7 bases from V and 2 bases from J, with 28 bases between.

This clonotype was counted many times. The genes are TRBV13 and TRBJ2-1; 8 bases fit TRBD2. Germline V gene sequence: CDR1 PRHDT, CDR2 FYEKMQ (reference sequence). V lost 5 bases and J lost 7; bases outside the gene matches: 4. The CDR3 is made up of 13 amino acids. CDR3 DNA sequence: TGTGCCAGCAGCAGACTAGCGATGAATGAGCAGTTCTTC. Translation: CASSRLAMNEQFF.

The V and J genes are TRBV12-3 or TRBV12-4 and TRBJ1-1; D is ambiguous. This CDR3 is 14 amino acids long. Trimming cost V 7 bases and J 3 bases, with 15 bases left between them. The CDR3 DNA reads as TGTGCCAGCATCCCACCACCGGGGTACACTGAAGCTTTCTTT. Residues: CASIPPPGYTEAFF.

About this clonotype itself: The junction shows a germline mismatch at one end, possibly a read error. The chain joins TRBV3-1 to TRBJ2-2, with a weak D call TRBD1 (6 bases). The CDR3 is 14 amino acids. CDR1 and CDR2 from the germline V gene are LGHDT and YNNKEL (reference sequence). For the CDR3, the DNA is TGTGCCAGCAGCCATGGACAGAACGCCGGGGAGCTGTTTTTT. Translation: CASSHGQNAGELFF.

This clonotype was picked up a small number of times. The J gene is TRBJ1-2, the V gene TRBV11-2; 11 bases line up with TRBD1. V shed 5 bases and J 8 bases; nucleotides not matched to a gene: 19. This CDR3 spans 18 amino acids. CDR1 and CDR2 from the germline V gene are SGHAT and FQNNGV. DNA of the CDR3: TGTGCCAGCAGCCCGATTTTGGACAGGGGGCCTCCAAGTGAAGGCTACACCTTC. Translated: CASSPILDRGPPSEGYTF.

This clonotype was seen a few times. The CDR3 nucleotides are TGTGCCATCACTGCGGGGCCCTCCTCCTACGAGCAGTACTTC. Protein: CAITAGPSSYEQYF. This chain links TRBV10-3 with TRBJ2-7; a possible D gene is TRBD2 (6 bases). Germline assignment: CDR1 ENHRY and CDR2 SYGVKD. The V end lost 7 bases, the J end lost 0 bases, and 13 bases lay between the germline ends. CDR3 length: 14 residues.

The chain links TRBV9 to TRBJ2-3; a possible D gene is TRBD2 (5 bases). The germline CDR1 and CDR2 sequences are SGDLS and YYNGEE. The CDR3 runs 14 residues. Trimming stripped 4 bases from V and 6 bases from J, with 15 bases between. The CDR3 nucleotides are TGTGCCAGCAGCTCCGAGGGATCCACGGATACGCAGTATTTT. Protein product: CASSSEGSTDTQYF.

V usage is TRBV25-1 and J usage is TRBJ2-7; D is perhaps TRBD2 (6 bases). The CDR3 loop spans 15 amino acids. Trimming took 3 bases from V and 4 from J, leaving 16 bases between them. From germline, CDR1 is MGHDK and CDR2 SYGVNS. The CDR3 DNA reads TGTGCCAGCAGTGATAGTTACGGGAGATGGTACGAGCAGTACTTC. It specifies CASSDSYGRWYEQYF.

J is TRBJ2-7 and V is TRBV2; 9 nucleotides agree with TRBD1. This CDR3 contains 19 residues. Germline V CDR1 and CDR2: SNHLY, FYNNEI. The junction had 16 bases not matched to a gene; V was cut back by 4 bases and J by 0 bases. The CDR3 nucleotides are TGTGCCAGCAGTGTGGCGCTACAATCCGGGACAGGGTCCTCCTACGAGCAGTACTTC. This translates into CASSVALQSGTGSSYEQYF.

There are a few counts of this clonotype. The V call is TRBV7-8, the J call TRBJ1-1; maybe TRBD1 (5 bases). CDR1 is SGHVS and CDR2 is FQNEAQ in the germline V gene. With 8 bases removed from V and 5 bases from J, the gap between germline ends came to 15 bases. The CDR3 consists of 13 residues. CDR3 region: CASSGRGRTEAFF. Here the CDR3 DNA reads TGTGCCAGCTCGGGACGAGGGAGAACTGAAGCTTTCTTT.

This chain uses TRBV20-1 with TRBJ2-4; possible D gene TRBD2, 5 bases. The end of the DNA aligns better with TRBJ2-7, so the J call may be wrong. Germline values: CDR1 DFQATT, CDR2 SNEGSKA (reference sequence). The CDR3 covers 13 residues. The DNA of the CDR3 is TGCAGTGCTAGGGGGAGTCGCGCCTACGAGCAGTACTTC. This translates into CSARGSRAYEQYF.

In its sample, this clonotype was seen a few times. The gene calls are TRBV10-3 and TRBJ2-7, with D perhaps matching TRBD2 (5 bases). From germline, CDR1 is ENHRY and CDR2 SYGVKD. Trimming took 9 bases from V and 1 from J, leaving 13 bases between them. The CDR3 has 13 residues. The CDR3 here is CAIWEEGSYEQYF. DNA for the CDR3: TGTGCCATTTGGGAAGAGGGTTCCTACGAGCAGTACTTC.